The sample holds many counts of the clone carrying this TCR beta chain. Primers targeting TRAV and TRBV primed first-strand cDNA, covering alpha and beta chains. For amplifying TCRs, the PCR ran for around 20 cycles with Phusion, which was used together with a constant-region primer and the adapter on the V primers. The mRNA which had been isolated was amplified by in vitro transcription. MiXCR was run by TCRdb on the reads, yielding one entry per CDR3 protein. Of under 95,000 distinct CDR3 sequences listed, about a sixth are singletons. The data derive from a study of low-dose radiotherapy and immunotherapy resistance in tumors. Background on the study: Daily intake of oral aspirin 300 mg by patients lasted four cycles and began on cycle 1 day 1.

Time point: before trial treatment. The sequences come from PBMCs, collected before treatment. The TCR was taken from a male donor with prostate cancer.

The CDR3 loop reads CASSEFDVGNEQYF. CDR3 coding DNA: TGTGCCAGCAGTGAATTTGACGTTGGGAACGAGCAGTACTTC. The chain has TRBV25-1 and TRBJ2-7; D remains ambiguous. The CDR3 totals 14 residues. The germline V gene has CDR1 MGHDK and CDR2 SYGVNS. The V gene lost 1 base and the J gene lost 5 bases, with 12 bases spanning the gap.